The 30 T cell receptor beta chains presented below share a single source sample, sequenced in a study of blood T cell repertoires in COVID-19. Profiled with immunoSEQ multiplex PCR; TCRdb holds only in-frame clones, not every one. The sample has 150,000 to 200,000 clones; 86% are singletons. Sequencing was carried out using peripheral blood. The receptors here all came from a woman in her 70s with acute or convalescent COVID-19.

The chain employs TRBV27 and TRBJ2-7, with TRBD2 matching 11 bases. The CDR3 covers 16 residues. After removal of 1 base from V and 3 bases from J, the junction contained 5 bases not matched to a gene. Germline CDR1 and CDR2: MNHEY and SMNVEV (reference sequence). The CDR3 reads CASSLYGTSGNYEQYF. CDR3 nucleotide sequence: TGTGCCAGCAGTTTATATGGGACTAGCGGTAACTACGAGCAGTACTTC.

The chain has TRBV25-1 and TRBJ2-5; D gene uncertain. The CDR3 extends over 15 amino acids. The V gene lost 0 bases and the J gene lost 0 bases, with 8 bases spanning the gap. The germline gives CDR1 MGHDK, CDR2 SYGVNS. The DNA of the CDR3 is TGTGCCAGCAGTGAATATAAAGACTACCAAGAGACCCAGTACTTC. This translates into CASSEYKDYQETQYF.

This sequence joins TRBV28 and TRBJ2-7, with 8 bases identical to TRBD1. The CDR3 consists of 15 residues. The germline V gene has CDR1 MDHEN and CDR2 SYDVKM. J gave up 1 base and V 6 bases, and 8 bases lay outside the gene matches. The CDR3 loop is CASSQGQGRSYEQYF. The CDR3 DNA is TGTGCCAGCAGCCAAGGACAGGGCCGTTCCTACGAGCAGTACTTC.

This chain joins TRBV6-5 and TRBJ1-6; D not certain. This CDR3 region has 13 residues. Per the germline V gene, CDR1 is MNHEY and CDR2 is SVGAGI. Deletions cut 7 bases from V and 7 bases from J, with 11 bases between. CDR3 nucleotide sequence: TGTGCCAGCATGGAGGTTATAAATTCACCCCTCCACTTT. Translating it yields CASMEVINSPLHF.

The CDR3: CASSLQGARETQYF. CDR3 coding DNA: TGCGCCAGCAGCCTACAGGGGGCTAGGGAGACCCAGTACTTC. This sequence joins TRBV5-1 and TRBJ2-5; 9 bases map to TRBD1. V lost 4 bases and J lost 5; bases outside the gene matches: 6. Germline-derived CDR1 and CDR2 are SGHRS and YFSETQ. The CDR3 contains 14 residues.

V usage is TRBV15 and J usage is TRBJ2-4; the D gene is possibly TRBD1 (6 bases). CDR3 size: 14 residues. The germline CDR1 and CDR2 sequences are LNHNV and YYDKDF (reference sequence). V lost 1 base, J lost 4 bases, and 8 bases lay in between. The CDR3 region is CATSRAGTKNIQYF. In DNA, the CDR3 is TGTGCCACCAGCAGAGCCGGGACAAAAAACATTCAGTACTTC.

This rearrangement joins TRBV25-1 to TRBJ2-7; D may be TRBD1 (6 bases). Per germline, CDR1 MGHDK and CDR2 SYGVNS. V lost 6 bases, J lost 1 base, and 10 bases lay in between. This CDR3 has 13 amino acids. The CDR3 loop is CASSPTGSYEQYF. The CDR3 DNA reads as TGTGCCAGCAGCCCGACAGGTTCCTACGAGCAGTACTTC.

This clone was observed a single time. V usage is TRBV4-1 and J usage is TRBJ1-1; D is perhaps TRBD1 (5 bases). Germline assignment: CDR1 MGHRA and CDR2 YSYEKL. This CDR3 comprises 15 residues. The V and J ends lost 0 bases and 1 base respectively, with 9 bases between them. Here the CDR3 reads CASSQDRTPNTEAFF. The CDR3 region has the DNA TGCGCCAGCAGCCAAGATCGGACACCGAACACTGAAGCTTTCTTT.

This chain links TRBV4-3 with TRBJ2-1; 9 bases agree with TRBD2. Looked up from germline, CDR1 is LGHNA and CDR2 is YSLEER. The CDR3 loop spans 16 amino acids. The V segment lost 2 bases and the J segment 4 bases; nucleotides outside the gene matches: 6. The CDR3 loop is CASSQTLAGTYNEQFF. The CDR3 DNA reads TGCGCCAGCAGCCAAACACTAGCGGGTACATACAATGAGCAGTTCTTC.

CDR3 sequence reads: CSASDSVEAFF. For the CDR3, the DNA is TGCAGTGCTTCGGACAGCGTCGAAGCTTTCTTT. V gene TRBV20-1 combines with J gene TRBJ1-1; a possible D gene is TRBD1 (6 bases). The CDR3 length is 11 residues. Germline values: CDR1 DFQATT, CDR2 SNEGSKA (reference sequence). V was cut by 5 bases and J by 8 bases, with 12 bases left in between.

The chain uses TRBV15 and TRBJ2-7, with 9 bases matching TRBD1. The V and J ends lost 0 bases and 3 bases, in that order; junction bases with no gene match: 6. This CDR3 contains 16 residues. CDR1 is LNHNV, CDR2 YYDKDF, per germline (reference sequence). The CDR3 DNA sequence: TGTGCCACCAGCAGAGATAGAGGGACAGGGAGCTACGAGCAGTACTTC. It codes for CATSRDRGTGSYEQYF.

This chain uses TRBV7-8 with TRBJ2-1; 12 bases agree with TRBD2. CDR1 SGHVS and CDR2 FQNEAQ come from the germline V gene. CDR3 size: 16 residues. V lost 1 base, J lost 9 bases, and 7 bases stayed unmatched. The CDR3 region is CASSLEASGRGSEQFF. The DNA for the CDR3 is TGTGCCAGCAGCTTAGAAGCTAGCGGGAGGGGTAGTGAGCAGTTCTTC.

This chain joins TRBV7-2 and TRBJ2-5; possibly TRBD1 for D (6 bases). Between the trimmed V and J ends, which lost 5 bases and 4 bases, there was a span of 17 bases. This CDR3 has 15 amino acids. Germline CDR1 reads SGHTA; CDR2 reads FQGNSA. CDR3 in amino acids: CASSKQGWMPETQYF. As DNA, the CDR3 is TGTGCCAGCAGCAAGCAGGGGTGGATGCCAGAGACCCAGTACTTC.

Regarding this clone: Germline and junction disagree at one end, which may indicate a read error. The chain couples TRBV5-1 to TRBJ1-1; 11 bases align to TRBD1. The CDR3 runs 14 residues. CDR1 is SGHRS, CDR2 YFSETQ, per germline. The CDR3 sequence is CASRLGQGDTEAFF. The CDR3 DNA is TGCGCCAGCAGGTTGGGACAGGGGGACACTGAAGCTTTCTTT.

The chain carries TRBV6-4 and TRBJ2-1, with 7 bases fitting TRBD2. The V segment lost 10 bases and the J segment 0 bases; nucleotides outside the gene matches: 6. This CDR3 contains 14 residues. The germline V gene encodes CDR1 MRHNA and CDR2 SNTAGT. The CDR3 region is CATREGSSYNEQFF. CDR3 sequence (DNA): TGTGCCACCAGGGAGGGTAGCTCCTACAATGAGCAGTTCTTC.

The gene calls are TRBV28 and TRBJ2-5, with D maybe TRBD1 (5 bases). The CDR3 extends over 15 amino acids. V was shortened by 5 bases and J by 5 bases, with 18 bases between the two germline ends. Germline CDR1 MDHEN, CDR2 SYDVKM. The CDR3: CASSLPGSQAETQYF. The CDR3 nucleotides read TGTGCCAGCAGTCTACCCGGGTCACAGGCGGAGACCCAGTACTTC.

V gene TRBV10-1 combines with J gene TRBJ2-2; D possibly corresponds to TRBD1 (5 bases). V shed 5 bases and J shed 5 bases, with 12 bases lying between them. The CDR3 is 14 amino acids. CDR1 and CDR2 (germline): WNHNN, SYGVQD (reference sequence). The CDR3: CASSPARVTGELFF. For the CDR3, the DNA is TGCGCCAGCAGTCCAGCCAGGGTAACCGGGGAGCTGTTTTTT.

The CDR3 protein is CASSNRGTYEQYF. The CDR3 DNA sequence: TGTGCCAGCTCAAACAGGGGGACCTACGAGCAGTACTTC. This chain uses TRBV18 with TRBJ2-7, with TRBD1 matching 8 bases. This CDR3 region has 13 residues. Germline loops: CDR1 KGHSH, CDR2 LQKENI. With V trimmed by 5 bases and J by 2 bases, 2 bases remained unmatched.

The chain recombines TRBV10-3 with TRBJ2-3; TRBD1 matches 9 bases. CDR1 is ENHRY and CDR2 is SYGVKD in the germline V gene. With 5 bases clipped from V and 4 bases from J, the junction kept 16 bases outside the gene matches. This CDR3 has 18 amino acids. CDR3 in amino acids: CAISLTTGTGRGSDTQYF. The DNA for the CDR3 is TGTGCCATCAGTCTCACGACCGGGACAGGGAGAGGATCAGATACGCAGTATTTT.

This clone was found a few times. The CDR3 loop reads CASSLRQGGTEAFF. In DNA, the CDR3 is TGCGCCAGCAGCCTACGACAGGGCGGCACTGAAGCTTTCTTT. V is TRBV4-3 and J is TRBJ1-1, with 7 bases fitting TRBD1. Germline V gene sequence: CDR1 LGHNA, CDR2 YSLEER. The CDR3 totals 14 residues. Trimming at V came to 4 bases and at J to 4 bases, leaving 6 bases not matched to a gene.

The J gene is TRBJ2-7, the V gene TRBV11-2, with 11 bases matching TRBD2. The CDR3 is 13 amino acids. Germline loops: CDR1 SGHAT, CDR2 FQNNGV. V trimming: 5 bases; J trimming: 5 bases; junction bases outside the gene matches: 2. Here the CDR3 DNA reads TGTGCCAGCAGCGTACTAGCGGGAGACGAGCAGTACTTC. This sequence encodes CASSVLAGDEQYF.

The chain joins TRBV4-3 to TRBJ1-6; D is ambiguous. Germline V gene lookup returns CDR1 LGHNA and CDR2 YSLEER. This CDR3 has 17 amino acids. With 2 bases removed from V and 0 bases from J, the gap between germline ends came to 11 bases. The CDR3 loop is CASSQRLLSSYNSPLHF. The CDR3 DNA is TGCGCCAGCAGCCAACGACTCTTGAGCTCCTATAATTCACCCCTCCACTTT.

The rearrangement links TRBV27 to TRBJ2-4; D is possibly TRBD1 (5 bases). V dropped 2 bases and J dropped 8 bases, with 19 bases sitting between them. Germline CDR1 is MNHEY and CDR2 is SMNVEV (reference sequence). The CDR3 spans 16 residues. In DNA, the CDR3 is TGTGCCAGCAGTTTAGGGGCGCGCTACATACGGGACATTCAGTACTTC. This encodes CASSLGARYIRDIQYF.

The chain employs TRBV7-2 and TRBJ2-5, with D possibly matching TRBD1 (5 bases). The V end was cut by 7 bases, the J end by 5 bases, with 5 bases between. CDR3 size: 10 residues. Germline lookup yields CDR1 SGHTA and CDR2 FQGNSA. The CDR3 DNA follows: TGTGCCAGCAAGGGGGAGACCCAGTACTTC. It encodes CASKGETQYF.

V gene TRBV6-1 combines with J gene TRBJ2-7, with 14 nucleotides matching TRBD2. The CDR3 extends over 19 amino acids. CDR1 and CDR2 from the germline V gene are MNHNS and SASEGT. V lost 2 bases to trimming and J lost 4 bases; unmatched junction nucleotides: 13. The CDR3 DNA reads TGTGCCAGCAGTGAATTTGGGACTAGCGGGAGAGGCGTGGTTTACGAGCAGTACTTC. This encodes CASSEFGTSGRGVVYEQYF.

The genes are TRBV27 and TRBJ1-1; D may be TRBD1 (6 bases). The CDR3 is 16 residues long. Germline V gene sequence: CDR1 MNHEY, CDR2 SMNVEV (reference sequence). V was pared by 3 bases and J by 0 bases, with 14 bases between. The CDR3 sequence is CASSFHRTVMNTEAFF. In DNA form, the CDR3 reads TGTGCCAGCAGTTTCCATCGGACAGTGATGAACACTGAAGCTTTCTTT.

The chain links TRBV6-5 to TRBJ1-6; TRBD1 might be the D (6 bases). Trimming took 6 bases from V and 5 from J, leaving 14 bases between them. Germline-derived CDR1 and CDR2 are MNHEY and SVGAGI. There are 15 residues in the CDR3. In DNA, the CDR3 is TGTGCCAGCAGCCTGGGGACACTAGATAATTCACCCCTCCACTTT. Its translation: CASSLGTLDNSPLHF.

V gene TRBV6-5 combines with J gene TRBJ1-1, with 7 bases aligning to TRBD1. Germline lookup yields CDR1 MNHEY and CDR2 SVGAGI. CDR3 length: 15 residues. Losses at the gene ends were 3 bases for V and 5 bases for J; bases not matched to a gene: 9. The CDR3 sequence: CASSYKEGARTEAFF. In DNA, the CDR3 is TGTGCCAGCAGTTATAAGGAGGGGGCGCGGACTGAAGCTTTCTTT.

This chain uses TRBV27 with TRBJ1-2; 8 bases map to TRBD1. V lost 2 bases to trimming and J lost 4 bases; unmatched junction nucleotides: 9. The CDR3 loop spans 16 amino acids. The V gene's germline CDR1 is MNHEY and CDR2 SMNVEV (reference sequence). CDR3 protein: CASSLAYGQGAYGYTF. The DNA of the CDR3 is TGTGCCAGCAGTTTAGCCTACGGACAGGGCGCCTATGGCTACACCTTC.

The rearrangement links TRBV7-9 to TRBJ2-7; D may be TRBD2 (5 bases). Trimming took 5 bases from V and 0 from J, leaving 11 bases between them. The CDR3 is 14 residues long. Germline CDR1 SEHNR, CDR2 FQNEAQ (reference sequence). Written as DNA, the CDR3 is TGTGCCAGCAGCGCTCGGGGAGTCTCCTACGAGCAGTACTTC. It codes for CASSARGVSYEQYF.